The 9 T cell receptor beta chains listed next were all sequenced from one sample in a study of lymphopenia after photon versus proton radiotherapy. Produced via immunoSEQ multiplex PCR; TCRdb's table is partial and in-frame only. The sample gives 45,000 to 65,000 clones, around 82% of which show up once; roughly 27% is in the top ten. The sequences come from peripheral blood, collected from a patient treated with photon-based radiotherapy. The receptors shown here come from a man aged 50-60 years with gastric cancer.

This CDR3 reads CASSQDGRSTDTQYF. The CDR3 bases are TGTGCCAGCAGCCAAGATGGGAGGTCCACAGATACGCAGTATTTT. This rearrangement joins TRBV14 to TRBJ2-3, with a tentative D call TRBD2 (6 bases). The germline V and J ends were trimmed by 0 bases and 2 bases, with 9 bases remaining between them. This CDR3 has 15 amino acids. Germline V gene sequence: CDR1 SGHDN, CDR2 FVKESK. Supplemented by reference TRBV14 and TRBJ2-3, the full variable domain reads EAGVTQFPSHSVIEKGQTVTLRCDPISGHDNLYWYRRVMGKEIKFLLHFVKESKQDESGMPNNRFLAERTGGTYSTLKVQPAELEDSGVYFCASSQDGRSTDTQYFGPGTRLTVL.

This clone was detected a few times. The CDR3 here is CASSFNRDREYF. CDR3 coding DNA: TGTGCCAGCAGCTTTAACCGGGACAGGGAGTACTTC. V is TRBV5-6 and J is TRBJ2-4; TRBD1 matches 9 bases. Germline V gene data show CDR1 as SGHDT and CDR2 as YYEEEE. Trimming cost V 2 bases and J 14 bases; bases outside gene matches: 5. The CDR3 runs to 12 residues.

CDR3 amino acids: CASSEAPGSTDTQYF. The CDR3 bases are TGTGCCAGCAGTGAAGCGCCCGGAAGCACAGATACGCAGTATTTT. V usage is TRBV6-1 and J usage is TRBJ2-3; no clear D. The germline V gene has CDR1 MNHNS and CDR2 SASEGT. V lost 0 bases, J lost 0 bases, and 7 bases lay in between. The CDR3 consists of 15 residues.

The CDR3 region has the DNA TGTGCCAGCAGCGTGGGGGGGACAGGGGCCTCACCCCTCCACTTT. This gives the protein CASSVGGTGASPLHF. The chain employs TRBV9 and TRBJ1-6; 10 bases match TRBD1. This CDR3 is built from 15 residues. The V gene end was trimmed by 2 bases and the J gene end by 10 bases; junction bases not matched to a gene: 6. Per germline, CDR1 SGDLS and CDR2 YYNGEE.

V gene TRBV19 combines with J gene TRBJ1-2, with a weak D call TRBD1 (5 bases). The CDR3 consists of 15 residues. V was clipped by 4 bases and J by 8 bases, with 20 bases between them. CDR1 is LNHDA and CDR2 is SQIVND in the germline V gene (reference sequence). Here the CDR3 reads CASSKEGQVHRGYTF. CDR3 in DNA: TGTGCCAGTAGTAAGGAGGGGCAGGTCCATCGGGGCTACACCTTC. The complete variable domain, with remaining parts taken from reference TRBV19 and TRBJ1-2, reads DGGITQSPKYLFRKEGQNVTLSCEQNLNHDAMYWYRQDPGQGLRLIYYSQIVNDFQKGDIAEGYSVSREKKESFPLTVTSAQKNPTAFYLCASSKEGQVHRGYTFGSGTRLTVV.

This clone is medium-sized. Here the CDR3 DNA reads TGTGCCAGCAGCCCTGACGGGGCCGGGGAGCTGTTTTTT. It yields the protein CASSPDGAGELFF. The V gene is TRBV7-6, the J gene TRBJ2-2; TRBD2 is a possible D gene (5 bases). V shed 5 bases and J shed 6 bases, with 10 bases lying between them. The CDR3 totals 13 residues. The germline V gene has CDR1 SGHVS and CDR2 FNYEAQ.

The rearrangement links TRBV19 to TRBJ2-3; 7 bases are a match to TRBD2. CDR3 size: 13 residues. Germline V gene lookup returns CDR1 LNHDA and CDR2 SQIVND (reference sequence). With V trimmed by 7 bases and J by 2 bases, 3 bases remained unmatched. Here the CDR3 DNA reads TGTGCCAGTACTAGCGGTAACACAGATACGCAGTATTTT. Protein: CASTSGNTDTQYF.

V gene TRBV19 combines with J gene TRBJ2-3; D might be TRBD1 (5 bases). Germline values: CDR1 LNHDA, CDR2 SQIVND (reference sequence). Trimming removed 9 bases at V and 0 bases at J, with 10 bases between. This CDR3 has 13 residues. The CDR3, as DNA: TGTGCCAGCCGGACACCCAGCACAGATACGCAGTATTTT. Its translation: CASRTPSTDTQYF.

This chain joins TRBV18 and TRBJ2-2; TRBD2 agrees at 13 bases. Trimming cost V 3 bases and J 5 bases; bases outside gene matches: 3. Germline V gives CDR1 KGHSH, CDR2 LQKENI. The CDR3 sequence is 16 residues long. CDR3 in amino acids: CASSPLGLAGTGELFF. In DNA, the CDR3 is TGTGCCAGCTCACCCCTGGGACTAGCGGGAACCGGGGAGCTGTTTTTT.